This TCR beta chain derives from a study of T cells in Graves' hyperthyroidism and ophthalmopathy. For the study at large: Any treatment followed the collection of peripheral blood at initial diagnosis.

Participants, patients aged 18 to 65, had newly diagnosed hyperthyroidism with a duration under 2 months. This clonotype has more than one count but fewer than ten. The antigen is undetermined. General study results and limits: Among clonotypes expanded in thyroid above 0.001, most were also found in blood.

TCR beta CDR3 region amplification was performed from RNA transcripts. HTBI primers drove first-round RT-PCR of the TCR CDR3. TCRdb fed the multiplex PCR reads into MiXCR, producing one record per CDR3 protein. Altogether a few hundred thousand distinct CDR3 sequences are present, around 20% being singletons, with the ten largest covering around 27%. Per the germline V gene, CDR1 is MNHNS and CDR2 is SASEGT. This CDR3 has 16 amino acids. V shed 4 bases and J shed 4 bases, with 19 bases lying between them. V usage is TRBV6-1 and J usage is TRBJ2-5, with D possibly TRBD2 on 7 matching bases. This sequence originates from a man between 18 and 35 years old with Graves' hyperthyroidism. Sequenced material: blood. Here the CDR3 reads CASSVTGRGGRETQYF. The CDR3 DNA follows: TGTGCCAGCAGTGTTACGGGAAGGGGGGGCCGAGAGACCCAGTACTTC.